The 18 T cell receptor beta chains presented below share a single source sample, sequenced in a study of blood T cell repertoires in COVID-19 (dated by TCRdb to 2018 to 2020). The library came from the immunoSEQ multiplex PCR assay. Here the immuneACCESS table is served through TCRdb, limited to in-frame sequences with V and J called. Missing clones are a known gap in these copies; in checked studies unresolved V genes cover under half, and the rest lacks a known reason. Recorded for this sample are tens of thousands of clones; roughly 91% of them occurred a single time. The leading ten clones occupy 1.5% to 2% of the sample. Sequenced material: peripheral blood. These TCRs come from a woman between 50 and 59 years old in a cohort sampled during active COVID-19.

The J gene is TRBJ2-1, the V gene TRBV11-2, with D tentatively TRBD2 (5 bases). Per the germline V gene, CDR1 is SGHAT and CDR2 is FQNNGV. The CDR3 is 13 residues long. Trimming cost V 4 bases and J 12 bases, with 16 bases left between them. For the CDR3, the DNA is TGTGCCAGCAGCTCCGGGGATATCCTACGGCAGTTCTTC. It is translated as CASSSGDILRQFF.

The sample holds one count of this clone. The chain couples TRBV9 to TRBJ1-6, with 7 nucleotides matching TRBD1. The V gene end was trimmed by 3 bases and the J gene end by 9 bases; junction bases not matched to a gene: 9. Germline V lookup: CDR1 SGDLS, CDR2 YYNGEE. CDR3 length equals 15 residues. CDR3 sequence (DNA): TGTGCCAGCAGCGGGACAGGTTATGGGTCTTCACCCCTCCACTTT. It is translated as CASSGTGYGSSPLHF.

The genes are TRBV19 and TRBJ2-1, with 9 nucleotides matching TRBD2. The CDR3 consists of 17 residues. Germline V gene data show CDR1 as LNHDA and CDR2 as SQIVND (reference sequence). Losses at the gene ends were 9 bases for V and 8 bases for J; bases not matched to a gene: 20. Written as DNA, the CDR3 is TGTGCCAGCAGCCTCTGGGGGGTTAGCGGGAGAAATGATGAGCAGTTCTTC. Translated, it gives CASSLWGVSGRNDEQFF.

The J gene is TRBJ2-1, the V gene TRBV5-4; 7 positions agree with TRBD2. CDR3 length equals 15 residues. Germline V CDR1 and CDR2: SGHNT, YYREEE (reference sequence). V dropped 1 base and J dropped 0; count of bases not matched to a gene: 1. This CDR3 is CASSLPGGSYNEQFF. CDR3 sequence (DNA): TGTGCCAGCAGCTTGCCGGGGGGCTCCTACAATGAGCAGTTCTTC. The whole variable domain, filled in from reference TRBV5-4 and TRBJ2-1, reads ETGVTQSPTHLIKTRGQQVTLRCSSQSGHNTVSWYQQALGQGPQFIFQYYREEENGRGNFPPRFSGLQFPNYSSELNVNALELDDSALYLCASSLPGGSYNEQFFGPGTRLTVL.

The rearrangement links TRBV5-6 to TRBJ1-5, with D hard to call. The V end lost 4 bases, the J end lost 2 bases, and 16 bases lay between the germline ends. This CDR3 has 16 residues. Germline V CDR1 and CDR2: SGHDT, YYEEEE. In nucleotides, the CDR3 is TGTGCCAGCAGCCTGGGTGGGCGCGGGGGCAATCAGCCCCAGCATTTT. It is translated as CASSLGGRGGNQPQHF.

The CDR3 spells CASSSGQASSYEQYF. The CDR3 DNA reads TGTGCCAGCAGCTCTGGACAGGCCAGCTCCTACGAGCAGTACTTC. The chain employs TRBV7-8 and TRBJ2-7, with 7 bases that match TRBD1. V dropped 4 bases and J dropped 0; count of bases not matched to a gene: 6. CDR1 SGHVS and CDR2 FQNEAQ come from the germline V gene. This CDR3 contains 15 residues. Full variable domain (missing parts from reference TRBV7-8 and TRBJ2-7): GAGVSQSPRYKVAKRGQDVALRCDPISGHVSLFWYQQALGQGPEFLTYFQNEAQLDKSGLPSDRFFAERPEGSVSTLKIQRTQQEDSAVYLCASSSGQASSYEQYFGPGTRLTVT.

As regards this clone: At the DNA level, this CDR3 is encoded by other sequences in the same sample as well. The chain joins TRBV7-9 to TRBJ1-2; 7 bases agree with TRBD1. The CDR3 contains 13 residues. Germline V CDR1 and CDR2: SEHNR, FQNEAQ (reference sequence). V lost 5 bases, J lost 2 bases, and 2 bases stayed unmatched. CDR3 in DNA: TGTGCCAGCAGCCTGGGACAGAACTATGGCTACACCTTC. Translation gives CASSLGQNYGYTF.

V is TRBV27 and J is TRBJ2-5; the D is unclear. The V gene lost 0 bases and the J gene lost 1 base, with 3 bases spanning the gap. The CDR3 has 13 residues. In germline, CDR1 is MNHEY, CDR2 SMNVEV (reference sequence). CDR3 coding DNA: TGTGCCAGCAGTTTATCCTTCCAAGAGACCCAGTACTTC. Translation gives CASSLSFQETQYF.

V usage is TRBV7-9 and J usage is TRBJ1-3; the match to TRBD1 covers 9 bases. Germline V gene sequence: CDR1 SEHNR, CDR2 FQNEAQ (reference sequence). With V trimmed by 5 bases and J by 0 bases, 8 bases remained unmatched. The CDR3 covers 17 residues. The CDR3 is CASSARTGANSGNTIYF. The CDR3 DNA follows: TGTGCCAGCAGCGCTCGGACAGGGGCGAACTCTGGAAACACCATATATTTT.

The rearrangement joins TRBV28 to TRBJ1-2; 7 nucleotides align to TRBD1. The CDR3 totals 16 residues. Trimming took 5 bases from V and 4 from J; bases not matched to a gene: 13. Germline V CDR1 and CDR2: MDHEN, SYDVKM. This chain's CDR3 is CASSASAQGVFYGYTF. The CDR3 coding sequence is TGTGCCAGCAGTGCCTCCGCGCAGGGGGTCTTCTATGGCTACACCTTC.

The chain couples TRBV6-1 to TRBJ1-2, with D possibly TRBD1 on 5 matching bases. V was shortened by 3 bases and J by 4 bases, with 9 bases between the two germline ends. CDR1 is MNHNS, CDR2 SASEGT, per germline. CDR3 size: 13 residues. The CDR3 loop is CASSEQGVYGYTF. The CDR3 DNA sequence: TGTGCCAGCAGTGAGCAGGGTGTCTATGGCTACACCTTC.

The V and J genes are TRBV5-1 and TRBJ2-1, with a weak D call TRBD2 (5 bases). This CDR3 has 15 amino acids. Germline CDR1 reads SGHRS; CDR2 reads YFSETQ. V lost 0 bases and J lost 7, with 14 bases in between. The CDR3 loop reads CASSLEPLKRNEQFF. DNA for the CDR3: TGCGCCAGCAGCTTGGAACCCTTAAAGCGGAATGAGCAGTTCTTC. The complete variable domain, with remaining parts taken from reference TRBV5-1 and TRBJ2-1, reads KAGVTQTPRYLIKTRGQQVTLSCSPISGHRSVSWYQQTPGQGLQFLFEYFSETQRNKGNFPGRFSGRQFSNSRSEMNVSTLELGDSALYLCASSLEPLKRNEQFFGPGTRLTVL.

This clone was detected only once. The chain couples TRBV18 to TRBJ1-1; D remains ambiguous. CDR1 and CDR2 from the germline V gene are KGHSH and LQKENI. Trimming took 3 bases from V and 3 from J, leaving 8 bases between them. The CDR3 loop spans 13 amino acids. As DNA, the CDR3 is TGTGCCAGCTCACCTTTCGGGGACACTGAAGCTTTCTTT. This gives the protein CASSPFGDTEAFF.

CDR3 sequence: CASSRGGTGAYNEQFF. The CDR3 DNA sequence: TGTGCCAGTAGTAGAGGCGGGACAGGGGCTTACAATGAGCAGTTCTTC. The chain uses TRBV19 and TRBJ2-1; 10 positions match TRBD1. J was trimmed by 4 bases and V by 4 bases; bases with no gene match: 7. The CDR3 loop spans 16 amino acids. Germline lookup yields CDR1 LNHDA and CDR2 SQIVND (reference sequence).

The V call is TRBV28, the J call TRBJ1-2; tentatively, D is TRBD1 (5 bases). Germline values: CDR1 MDHEN, CDR2 SYDVKM. The CDR3 consists of 15 residues. V lost 3 bases and J lost 7, with 18 bases in between. As DNA, the CDR3 is TGTGCCAGCAGTTTCACGGGGGTAGAATGGGGTGGCTACACCTTC. It codes for CASSFTGVEWGGYTF.

This rearrangement joins TRBV12-3 or TRBV12-4 to TRBJ1-1; D not certain. Between the trimmed V and J ends, which lost 1 base and 10 bases, there was a span of 13 bases. This CDR3 has 13 amino acids. Here the CDR3 DNA reads TGTGCCAGCAGTTTAGGCATAACCTCGAGAGCTTTCTTT. It specifies CASSLGITSRAFF.

This clone was recorded once. The chain links TRBV7-9 to TRBJ2-7; 8 bases agree with TRBD2. This CDR3 spans 15 amino acids. The V gene's germline CDR1 is SEHNR and CDR2 FQNEAQ (reference sequence). V lost 3 bases, J lost 2 bases, and 6 bases stayed unmatched. Written as DNA, the CDR3 is TGTGCCAGCAGCTTCGGGGGGGATACCCCCTACGAGCAGTACTTC. Amino acid sequence: CASSFGGDTPYEQYF.

This chain links TRBV5-8 with TRBJ2-3, with 12 bases aligning to TRBD2. Germline CDR1 and CDR2: SGHTS and YDEGEE. The CDR3 has 16 amino acids. V lost 4 bases to trimming and J lost 6 bases; unmatched junction nucleotides: 9. The CDR3 is CASSRGTSGLVDTQYF. In nucleotides, the CDR3 is TGTGCCAGCAGCCGGGGGACTAGCGGGTTGGTGGATACGCAGTATTTT. Combining the CDR3 with reference TRBV5-8 and TRBJ2-3 gives the whole variable domain EAGVTQSPTHLIKTRGQQATLRCSPISGHTSVYWYQQALGLGLQFLLWYDEGEERNRGNFPPRFSGRQFPNYSSELNVNALELEDSALYLCASSRGTSGLVDTQYFGPGTRLTVL.